The TCR beta chain under discussion was sequenced for a study of T-cell reconstitution after alpha-beta-depleted transplantation in children (dated by TCRdb to the mid-2010s). For context, the study as a whole: Using TCR repertoire profiling, the study followed T-cell immune reconstitution in a quantitative way in children after TCRalphabeta/CD19-depleted allogeneic hematopoietic cell transplantation. General findings and caveats noted by the study authors: The apparently early recovery of alphabetaT-cell counts about two months after transplant reportedly depended on only several hundred rapidly expanded clones that came from non-depleted graft cells. The high TCRbeta diversity at day 60 in some patients was ascribed to recipient T cells and intrathymic progenitors that had survived conditioning. Hyperexpanded clone frequencies declined over subsequent months; after one year, T-cell counts and TCRbeta diversity were mostly attributed to newly produced T cells.

The CDR3 has 14 amino acids, counting the end cysteine and phenylalanine. Only the CDR3 region is kept as DNA, spanning 42 bases read in frame from base 1. V was cut back by 6 bases and J by 5 bases, leaving a gap of 14 bases between them. The germline V gene (reference sequence) gives CDR1 as MNHEY and CDR2 as SMNVEV. This clonotype was picked up many times. The clone's antigen remains unknown. There are no base qualities to consult, and no much larger clone falls within one base. This sample's treatment or condition label indicates: allogeneic hematopoietic cell transplantation with graft depleted of TCRalphabeta T cells and CD19 B cells. TCRalphabeta/CD19-depleted allogeneic hematopoietic cell grafts were given to the transplant recipients, all of whom were children. Libraries were prepared through PCR. Data came from an Illumina HiSeq 2500. TCR library preparation used molecular barcoding, with unique molecular identifiers applied to normalize quantification of the TCRbeta repertoire. The public reads were quality trimmed at Q25 with fastp and then assembled into clones with MiXCR by TCRdb, keeping productive beta chains. For every CDR3 protein sequence, its rows merge into one entry that carries the most common genes and DNA. The sample profile shows roughly 350,000 distinct CDR3 sequences; about a sixth of them were found once. Together, the top ten hold about 41% of the sample.

This TCR derives from a male patient aged 2 to 10 who had a stem cell transplant for acute lymphoblastic leukemia, so the T cells may come from the graft donor. The sample consisted of PBMCs, mostly from graft donor cells, taken 360 days after TCRalphabeta/CD19-depleted stem cell transplant. Recombination joined TRBV27 with TRBJ2-4, with an unclear D gene assignment. The sequenced DNA is TGTGCCAGCAGGCTACATTCCCGCGAAAACATTCAGTACTTC. It codes for CASRLHSRENIQYF.